This record covers a single T cell receptor beta chain. A read error is likely, as this CDR3 ends without the conserved phenylalanine or tryptophan. These data originate in a study of tumor-infiltrating lymphocytes in primary liver carcinoma. Using a constant-region primer together with ProtoScript II reverse transcriptase, TCR beta cDNA was made from roughly 500 ng of total RNA. Slightly modified ARM-PCR with three nested multiplex PCR rounds yielded TCR beta libraries. Researchers ran the first two PCR rounds for roughly 11 cycles each with TRBV1-TRBV30 forward primers and a C-beta reverse primer. From the multiplex PCR reads, TCRdb called clonotypes with MiXCR, one entry per CDR3 protein. The sample has more than 70,000 distinct CDR3 sequences, about 75% seen once. V dropped 4 bases and J dropped 2; count of bases not matched to a gene: 7. Germline lookup yields CDR1 SQVTM and CDR2 ANQGSEA. CDR3 size: 14 residues.

Joint extraction of RNA and DNA used roughly 20-33 mg of bulk tissue that was unsorted. The sequence was obtained from a man aged 35-49 years with primary liver carcinoma and hepatitis B virus infection. The sequenced sample consisted of tumor-adjacent normal liver tissue. V gene TRBV29-1 combines with J gene TRBJ2-7; 8 bases fit TRBD2. The CDR3: CSVVGLVGAYEQYL. The CDR3 DNA reads as TGCAGCGTTGTGGGACTAGTGGGGGCCTACGAGCAGTACCTC.